This T cell receptor beta chain is from a study of cytomegalovirus exposure and HLA in healthy donors. The V and J ends lost 2 bases and 4 bases respectively, with 14 bases between them. Germline CDR1 reads SGHTA; CDR2 reads FQGTGA. The CDR3 extends over 15 amino acids. This clone was found a few times. The antigen remains unidentified. The PCR contained 60 Vbeta and 13 Jbeta primers. Produced via immunoSEQ multiplex PCR; TCRdb's table is partial and in-frame only. The table has 90,000 or so clones, 78% seen once; the top ten hold under 4%. While unrecorded immune exposures were likely, the donors were nominally healthy when sampled. Regarding the study as a whole: Sequencing likely generated an artifact that appeared as a cluster of highly shared sequence variants.

Sample: PBMCs. The clonotype originates from a middle-aged woman in good health and CMV-seronegative. The rearrangement uses TRBV7-3 and TRBJ1-1, with a weak D call TRBD1 (5 bases). CDR3 nucleotide sequence: TGTGCCAGCAGCTTAGTTCGGGGGGTAGGCACTGAAGCTTTCTTT. It codes for CASSLVRGVGTEAFF. Full variable domain (outside the CDR3, taken from reference TRBV7-3 and TRBJ1-1): GAGVSQTPSNKVTEKGKYVELRCDPISGHTALYWYRQSLGQGPEFLIYFQGTGAADDSGLPNDRFFAVRPEGSVSTLKIQRTERGDSAVYLCASSLVRGVGTEAFFGQGTRLTVV.